This note documents a single TCR beta chain sequence. It lacks a known antigen. One base away there is no much larger clone; base qualities are not given. V is cut by 6 bases and J by 8 bases, and the space between the germline ends is 12 bases. Sequences SQVTM (CDR1) and ANQGSEA (CDR2) are obtained from the germline V gene. The CDR3, cysteine through phenylalanine, is 11 amino acids long. Only the CDR3 DNA is retained, 33 bases long and in frame from the first base. This record comes from a study of control samples from healthy donors and cancer patients (dated by TCRdb to the early 2020s). Library method: the immunoSEQ multiplex PCR assay. TCRdb took this table from immuneACCESS and kept in-frame rearrangements with V and J called. Such tables lack part of the clones; where checked against another copy, unresolved V genes explain under half of the gap, and the rest is unexplained. A total of some 130,000 clones appear in this sample, approximately 92% of them only once. In total, the top ten clones hold 2% to 2.5% of the sample.

The chain is made from TRBV29-1 and TRBJ2-3, with TRBD2 perhaps the D gene, on 6 matching bases. The sequenced sample was blood. The sequence was obtained from a woman between 50 and 59 years old in good health. DNA sequence: TGCAGCGTGAGACTAGATCGTACGCAGTATTTT. Its translation reads: CSVRLDRTQYF.